This T cell receptor (beta chain) was captured by sequencing in a study of CD8 T cells in Susac syndrome. Sequencing targeted TCR beta in T cells from blood (CD8+ and CD4+). The authors negatively isolated CD8+ and CD4+ T cells and FACS-enriched TEMRA cells. This clonotype came up once. Germline trimming cut 1 base from V and 9 bases from J; bases unmatched to any gene: 4. Germline V gives CDR1 SGHTA, CDR2 FQGNSA. The CDR3 has 14 residues. After extraction with the RNeasy kit, 0.5 to 1 ug of the RNA was reverse transcribed using random hexamers. immunoSEQ multiplex PCR amplified TCR beta CDR3 across 54 Vbeta, 13 Jbeta. TCRdb called the immunoSEQ multiplex PCR reads again in MiXCR, with one record for every CDR3 protein. Among about 120,000 distinct CDR3 sequences, 80% to 95% were seen once, and the ten largest hold 0.11% to 0.15%.

The J gene is TRBJ1-5, the V gene TRBV7-2, with 9 bases lining up with TRBD1. The sequence derives from a human donor in good health. Sequenced material: CD4+ T cells from PBMCs. CDR3 in DNA: TGTGCCAGCAGCTTAGGACAGGGGGACAGGCCCCAGCATTTT. As protein: CASSLGQGDRPQHF.